A selection of T cell receptor beta chains follows, all from one sample in a study of blood T cell repertoires in COVID-19. Produced via immunoSEQ multiplex PCR; TCRdb's table is partial and in-frame only. Here the sample spans hundreds of thousands of clones, about 90% being singletons. Sequencing was carried out using peripheral blood. These receptors all come from a man younger than 35 with COVID-19, enrolled during active disease. Each CDR3 is given with its conserved first and last residue. D genes are given only for firm matches. Part of the rows lack a size; the others show once, few, many or a class for expanded clones.

TRBD2	-	TRBV7-2	TRBJ2-1	CASSLGRGANEQFF
-	-	TRBV5-1	TRBJ2-3	CASSSLPSGSDTDTQYF
-	-	TRBV6-5	TRBJ1-2	CASSYLFGNQNYGYTF
TRBD2	-	TRBV27	TRBJ2-5	CASSLSSGREETQYF
TRBD2	-	TRBV11-2	TRBJ2-5	CASSVTSGGQETQYF
-	-	TRBV6-5	TRBJ1-1	CASRTTNTEAFF
-	once	TRBV3-1/TRBV3-2	TRBJ1-2	CASSQGEVDGYTF
TRBD2	-	TRBV3-1/TRBV3-2	TRBJ2-7	CASSHFNPPGLAIYEQYF
-	-	TRBV27	TRBJ1-6	CASTPRPSDSPLHF
-	once	TRBV9	TRBJ2-2	CASNERGFEGELFF
TRBD1	-	TRBV6-1	TRBJ1-2	CASSEAGRGDGYTF
-	-	TRBV4-1	TRBJ1-5	CASSQLHGPQHF
-	-	TRBV2	TRBJ2-7	CASLMRTVPGYEQYF
-	-	TRBV2	TRBJ1-5	CASRPDGNQPQHF
TRBD2	-	TRBV11-2	TRBJ2-1	CASSPRLARGGSTNEQFF
-	-	TRBV25-1	TRBJ1-1	CASSVRGGPEAFF
-	once	TRBV7-9	TRBJ2-7	CASSLQGPYEQYF
TRBD1	-	TRBV5-6	TRBJ1-4	CASWGQRATNEKLFF
-	-	TRBV6-5	TRBJ1-4	CASSPSYSEKLFF
-	-	TRBV23-1	TRBJ1-2	CASSRAGRRYGYTF